This T cell receptor beta chain comes out of a study of T cell responses to AZD1222 COVID-19 vaccine (dated by TCRdb to the early 2020s). With regard to the full study: AZD1222 recipients whose second dose came at about 4 weeks and those whose second dose came at about 12 weeks were combined into one group, since spike-specific TCR depth and breadth did not differ between the two schedules. TCR sequencing covered over 230 trial participants: 200 to 210 given two doses of AZD1222 and approximately 26 given two doses of MenACWY control vaccine. Trial participants were enrolled by age into 18-55, 56-69 and 70-plus year subgroups, with about 150, 27 and 61 TCR-sequenced participants respectively. Overall study outcomes, separate from this receptor: Vaccine-associated CD4 TCRs spanned the whole spike protein, with dominant responses in regions 160-218 and 743-854. Because no day 14 peak-response samples were available, the repertoires could be characterized only after the peak T cell response. Conclusions about previously exposed vaccinees are limited, since just 5 or 6 AZD1222 recipients were seropositive for SARS-CoV-2 at baseline. A significant rise in spike-specific TCR breadth and depth was observed after two AZD1222 doses relative to day 0 and relative to MenACWY recipients. Participants were mostly white British, with more females than males. The authors suggested clonal diversity may have been underestimated. Nearly half of unique spike-specific TCRs reportedly recognized epitopes outside regions mutated in the B.1.351 and B.1.1.7 variants. The 56-69-year group was small, and its depth increase did not reach significance, likely because of low power.

V sheds 2 bases and J sheds 0 bases, leaving 4 bases between their ends. CDR1 LGHDT and CDR2 YNNKEL were looked up in the germline V gene (reference sequence). The CDR3 sequence holds 13 residues, the cysteine and phenylalanine included. Only CDR3 DNA is held: 39 bases, read in frame from base 1. What this sample's time point label stands for: baseline before first vaccination. Vaccinee samples came from UK trials COV001 and COV002, including a single-blind randomized controlled phase 2/3 trial of AZD1222 (ChAdOx1 nCoV-19) in healthy adults. For TCRbeta chain sequencing, PBMC samples from trial participants were taken at day 0 and at day 28 after the second dose. The CDR3 regions of human TCRbeta chains were subjected to immunosequencing. Per the original workflow: Repertoire TCRs were matched against a reference library of SARS-CoV-2-specific TCRs generated with the MIRA antigen-specificity platform. Breadth meant the fraction of unique TCRs that were SARS-CoV-2-associated, whereas depth meant the fraction of total T cells that were SARS-CoV-2-associated. Using the MIRA data, each spike-specific TCR was mapped to the spike region that the TCR reacts to and placed in a CD4 or CD8 class. Log10-transformed breadth and depth values were compared by one-way ANOVA with Sidak's multiple comparisons tests. Drawn from immuneACCESS, this table holds only the in-frame rearrangements with V and J called that TCRdb kept. Clones are partly lost; checked studies trace under half to an unresolved V gene and leave the rest unexplained. Clone size and the V and J calls come from that table; the DNA yielded D and trimming. The sample contains around 150,000 clones, 88% of them found a single time. The ten largest clones represent around 5.5% of the sample.

As concerns this clone: Its recognized antigen is unknown. Per-base quality was not reported, and no clone a single base away is much larger than it.

The sequence is built from TRBV3-1 (or the pseudogene TRBV3-2) and TRBJ1-2, with the D gene not confidently named. The sequence derives from an adult in good health. The specimen was peripheral blood, collected on day 0 of AZD1222 vaccination. The CDR3 protein: CASSQPPNYGYTF. The nucleotide sequence reads TGTGCCAGCAGCCAACCACCTAACTATGGCTACACCTTC.